The T cell receptor (beta chain) under discussion was sequenced for a study of blood T cells in healthy people across ages. In this sample, this clonotype turned up a few times. CDR3 length: 19 amino acids. Germline loops: CDR1 DFQATT, CDR2 SNEGSKA (reference sequence). After removal of 5 bases from V and 0 bases from J, the junction contained 11 bases not matched to a gene. PCR was performed a second time for about 6 to 12 cycles using a sample-barcoded 5' primer and a J-beta primer mix. TCRdb reanalysed the 5' RACE reads using MiXCR and keeps one entry per CDR3 protein. The data contain 1.5 million to 2 million distinct CDR3 sequences, 40% to 55% of them singletons.

The sequence derives from a woman in her thirties or forties in good health. The chain employs TRBV20-1 and TRBJ2-1; TRBD2 matches 15 bases. The sequenced sample consisted of blood. In DNA form, the CDR3 reads TGCAGTGCTCCACACCCGGGACTAGCGGGGGGCCGCTCCTACAATGAGCAGTTCTTC. It specifies CSAPHPGLAGGRSYNEQFF.